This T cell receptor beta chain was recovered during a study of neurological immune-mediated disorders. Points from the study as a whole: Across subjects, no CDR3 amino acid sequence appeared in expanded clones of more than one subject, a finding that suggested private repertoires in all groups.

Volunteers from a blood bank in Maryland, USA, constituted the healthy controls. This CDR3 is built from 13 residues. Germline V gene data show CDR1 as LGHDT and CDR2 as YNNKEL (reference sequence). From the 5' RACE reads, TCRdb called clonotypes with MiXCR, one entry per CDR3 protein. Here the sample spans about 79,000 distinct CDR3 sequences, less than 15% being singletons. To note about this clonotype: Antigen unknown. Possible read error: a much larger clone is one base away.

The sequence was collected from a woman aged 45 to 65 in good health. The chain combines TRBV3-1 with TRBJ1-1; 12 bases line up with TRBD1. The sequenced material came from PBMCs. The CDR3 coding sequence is TGTGTCAGTGCTGGGACAGGGGGCCATCAAGCTTTCTTT. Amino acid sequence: CVSAGTGGHQAFF.